The 23 T cell receptor beta chains presented below share a single source sample, sequenced in a study of cytomegalovirus exposure and HLA in healthy donors. In the PCR, 60 Vbeta and 13 Jbeta primers were used. Clones were read by immunoSEQ multiplex PCR, and TCRdb kept only the in-frame ones, dropping some. This repertoire shows 100,000 or so clones, over 75% found once; its top ten account for approximately 2%. The sequencing sample was made of PBMCs. These receptor sequences come from a man aged 18 to 29 in good health and CMV-seronegative.

CDR3 nucleotides: TGTGCCAGCAGAGACAGGGTTGGAAACACCATATATTTT. Its protein is CASRDRVGNTIYF. The rearrangement joins TRBV6-1 to TRBJ1-3, with 7 bases that match TRBD1. Germline V gene lookup returns CDR1 MNHNS and CDR2 SASEGT. This CDR3 has 13 residues. V trimming: 6 bases; J trimming: 3 bases; junction bases outside the gene matches: 2.

The chain joins TRBV5-5 to TRBJ2-5; possibly TRBD1 for D (6 bases). The CDR3 length is 15 residues. Per germline, CDR1 SGHKS and CDR2 YYEKEE (reference sequence). V lost 5 bases, J lost 5 bases, and 19 bases lay in between. The CDR3 loop is CASSWPLGAGETQYF. DNA for the CDR3: TGTGCCAGCAGTTGGCCTTTGGGGGCAGGGGAGACCCAGTACTTC.

The chain uses TRBV18 and TRBJ2-2; the D gene is possibly TRBD1 (5 bases). Germline loops: CDR1 KGHSH, CDR2 LQKENI. The CDR3 is made up of 15 amino acids. Trimming stripped 3 bases from V and 4 bases from J, with 12 bases between. For the CDR3, the DNA is TGTGCCAGCTCACCGCAGGACATCCTCACCGGGGAGCTGTTTTTT. It codes for CASSPQDILTGELFF. The entire variable domain, with the rest obtained from reference TRBV18 and TRBJ2-2, is as follows: NAGVMQNPRHLVRRRGQEARLRCSPMKGHSHVYWYRQLPEEGLKFMVYLQKENIIDESGMPKERFSAEFPKEGPSILRIQQVVRGDSAAYFCASSPQDILTGELFFGEGSRLTVL.

The J gene is TRBJ1-2, the V gene TRBV6-5, with a weak D call TRBD1 (6 bases). The CDR3 loop spans 15 amino acids. Looked up from germline, CDR1 is MNHEY and CDR2 is SVGAGI. The V gene lost 3 bases and the J gene lost 1 base, with 12 bases spanning the gap. Here the CDR3 reads CASSYAGGHNYGYTF. The DNA for the CDR3 is TGTGCCAGCAGTTATGCGGGGGGCCATAACTATGGCTACACCTTC.

This clone was detected a few times. This chain joins TRBV6-5 and TRBJ1-1; TRBD1 matches 7 bases. This CDR3 is built from 14 residues. Germline V CDR1 and CDR2: MNHEY, SVGAGI. V was clipped by 2 bases and J by 1 base; unmatched bases: 1. In DNA form, the CDR3 reads TGTGCCAGCAGTTACGGACAGGCGAACACTGAAGCTTTCTTT. This encodes CASSYGQANTEAFF.

The chain recombines TRBV11-2 with TRBJ1-2, with D tentatively TRBD1 (6 bases). Germline-derived CDR1 and CDR2 are SGHAT and FQNNGV. The CDR3 loop spans 17 amino acids. Trimming left V 5 bases short and J 6 bases short, with 25 bases between. The CDR3 region is CASSITPSLGWGHGYTF. For the CDR3, the DNA is TGTGCCAGCAGCATAACCCCATCGCTGGGGTGGGGGCATGGCTACACCTTC.

The rearrangement uses TRBV6-1 and TRBJ2-1, with TRBD1 identical over 8 bases. Losses at the gene ends were 6 bases for V and 6 bases for J; bases not matched to a gene: 10. The CDR3 has 15 residues. CDR1 and CDR2 (germline): MNHNS, SASEGT. The CDR3 protein is CASRTGTGSSNEQFF. The CDR3 DNA sequence: TGTGCCAGCAGAACCGGGACAGGATCTTCCAATGAGCAGTTCTTC.

The V and J genes are TRBV4-1 and TRBJ1-6; no reliable D call. V shed 3 bases and J shed 10 bases, with 16 bases lying between them. The CDR3 is 15 amino acids. Germline CDR1 is MGHRA and CDR2 is YSYEKL. CDR3 nucleotides: TGCGCCAGCAGCCAGAGAGGGCCCCTGAGATCACCCCTCCACTTT. As protein: CASSQRGPLRSPLHF.

J is TRBJ1-1 and V is TRBV5-5; weak D call: TRBD1 (5 bases). The V and J ends lost 2 bases and 3 bases respectively, with 8 bases between them. Germline CDR1 reads SGHKS; CDR2 reads YYEKEE (reference sequence). The CDR3 runs to 13 residues. CDR3 sequence: CASSFLGDTEAFF. The CDR3 region has the DNA TGTGCCAGCAGCTTCTTAGGGGACACTGAAGCTTTCTTT. Combining the CDR3 with reference TRBV5-5 and TRBJ1-1 gives the whole variable domain DAGVTQSPTHLIKTRGQQVTLRCSPISGHKSVSWYQQVLGQGPQFIFQYYEKEERGRGNFPDRFSARQFPNYSSELNVNALLLGDSALYLCASSFLGDTEAFFGQGTRLTVV.

The rearrangement joins TRBV27 to TRBJ2-3; 10 bases line up with TRBD2. The CDR3 covers 15 residues. Per the germline V gene, CDR1 is MNHEY and CDR2 is SMNVEV (reference sequence). V gave up 6 bases and J gave up 0 bases; unmatched junction bases: 3. As DNA, the CDR3 is TGTGCCAGCAGACTACTAGCGGGGAGCACAGATACGCAGTATTTT. It translates to CASRLLAGSTDTQYF.

The V gene is TRBV5-5, the J gene TRBJ2-7; tentatively, D is TRBD1 (5 bases). CDR3 length: 15 amino acids. V dropped 1 base and J dropped 2 bases, with 13 bases sitting between them. From germline, CDR1 is SGHKS and CDR2 YYEKEE (reference sequence). The DNA of the CDR3 is TGTGCCAGCAGCTTGTCATCTACAGGCACCTACGAGCAGTACTTC. Residues: CASSLSSTGTYEQYF.

This clone appeared a few times. Other DNA sequences in this specimen translate into the identical CDR3. The chain has TRBV7-6 and TRBJ1-2; D is unresolved. Trimming removed 1 base from V and 2 bases from J, with 5 bases in between. This CDR3 has 13 residues. The germline V gene has CDR1 SGHVS and CDR2 FNYEAQ. CDR3 protein: CASSLDQNYGYTF. CDR3 coding DNA: TGTGCCAGCAGCTTAGATCAGAACTATGGCTACACCTTC.

This clone was seen only once. V gene TRBV6-5 combines with J gene TRBJ1-1, with a tentative D call TRBD1 (5 bases). The germline V and J ends were trimmed by 10 bases and 5 bases, with 11 bases remaining between them. CDR3 length equals 11 residues. CDR1 and CDR2 (germline): MNHEY, SVGAGI. Here the CDR3 reads CATRQLTEAFF. The DNA of the CDR3 is TGTGCCACGCGACAGCTTACTGAAGCTTTCTTT.

The rearrangement joins TRBV2 to TRBJ1-4; the match to TRBD1 covers 7 bases. The germline CDR1 and CDR2 sequences are SNHLY and FYNNEI. This CDR3 comprises 16 residues. The ends lost 7 bases at V and 4 bases at J; junction bases unmatched: 12. CDR3 residues: CASTGSGGQSNEKLFF. In DNA form, the CDR3 reads TGTGCCAGCACCGGAAGTGGGGGACAGAGTAATGAAAAACTGTTTTTT.

The rearrangement joins TRBV5-1 to TRBJ1-4, with a possible D match to TRBD1 (6 bases). The V gene's germline CDR1 is SGHRS and CDR2 YFSETQ. V lost 0 bases to trimming and J lost 4 bases, with 10 bases between them. The CDR3 sequence is 15 residues long. The CDR3 loop is CASSLEGQNNEKLFF. The CDR3 DNA reads TGCGCCAGCAGCTTGGAAGGACAGAATAATGAAAAACTGTTTTTT.

Regarding this clone: The junction does not match germline at one end; this may be a read error. The chain joins TRBV7-9 to TRBJ2-2; 11 bases agree with TRBD1. In germline, CDR1 is SEHNR, CDR2 FQNEAQ (reference sequence). The CDR3 contains 18 residues. CDR3 DNA: TGTTCCAGCACCCTGAGGACAGGGGGCGATCGGATCACCGGGGAGCTGTTTTTT. Translated, it gives CSSTLRTGGDRITGELFF.

The chain joins TRBV18 to TRBJ2-3; D gene ambiguous. Germline loops: CDR1 KGHSH, CDR2 LQKENI. CDR3 size: 14 residues. V was cut by 2 bases and J by 1 base, with 7 bases left in between. The CDR3 DNA sequence: TGTGCCAGCTCACCAAACGGAGGCACAGATACGCAGTATTTT. It yields the protein CASSPNGGTDTQYF.

The chain employs TRBV11-3 and TRBJ1-2; 8 nucleotides agree with TRBD1. Per germline, CDR1 SGHNT and CDR2 YENEEA. CDR3 length equals 14 residues. After removal of 6 bases from V and 4 bases from J, the junction contained 7 bases not matched to a gene. This CDR3 is CASRGRTGSYGYTF. CDR3 sequence (DNA): TGTGCCAGCAGGGGTCGGACAGGGAGCTATGGCTACACCTTC.

The chain joins TRBV19 to TRBJ1-4, with no clear D. The V gene's germline CDR1 is LNHDA and CDR2 SQIVND (reference sequence). Trimming left V 3 bases short and J 3 bases short, with 14 bases between. The CDR3 extends over 16 amino acids. DNA for the CDR3: TGTGCCAGTAGTATCGCCATAAGTTGGCCTAATGAAAAACTGTTTTTT. Amino acids: CASSIAISWPNEKLFF.

The J gene is TRBJ2-3, the V gene TRBV19, with 8 bases lining up with TRBD2. The V gene end was trimmed by 6 bases and the J gene end by 2 bases; junction bases not matched to a gene: 1. In germline, CDR1 is LNHDA, CDR2 SQIVND (reference sequence). The CDR3 loop spans 13 amino acids. The DNA for the CDR3 is TGTGCCAGTAGCGGGGGGGCCACAGATACGCAGTATTTT. Translated: CASSGGATDTQYF. Variable domain in full (rest from reference TRBV19 and TRBJ2-3): DGGITQSPKYLFRKEGQNVTLSCEQNLNHDAMYWYRQDPGQGLRLIYYSQIVNDFQKGDIAEGYSVSREKKESFPLTVTSAQKNPTAFYLCASSGGATDTQYFGPGTRLTVL.

The chain employs TRBV5-1 and TRBJ2-1, with TRBD1 matching over 9 bases. There are 15 residues in the CDR3. CDR1 and CDR2 (germline): SGHRS, YFSETQ. The J segment lost 4 bases and the V segment lost 0 bases, leaving 2 bases of the junction unmatched. This CDR3 reads CASSLVGQGYNEQFF. Written as DNA, the CDR3 is TGCGCCAGCAGCTTGGTCGGACAGGGGTACAATGAGCAGTTCTTC.

The rearrangement joins TRBV19 to TRBJ1-2, with 10 positions matching TRBD1. After removal of 6 bases from V and 2 bases from J, the junction contained 9 bases not matched to a gene. Germline CDR1 LNHDA, CDR2 SQIVND (reference sequence). There are 16 residues in the CDR3. CDR3: CASSMPRDRGNYGYTF. CDR3 nucleotides: TGTGCCAGTAGCATGCCACGGGACAGGGGAAACTATGGCTACACCTTC.

This clone was seen only a few times. This sequence joins TRBV4-2 and TRBJ1-6; TRBD1 matches at 8 bases. The CDR3 loop spans 19 amino acids. The V segment lost 1 base and the J segment 7 bases; nucleotides outside the gene matches: 15. Germline V CDR1 and CDR2: LGHNA, YNFKEQ. The CDR3 region has the DNA TGTGCCAGCAGCCAAGTTCCGGGACAGGACTACCGGGGGAATTCACCCCTCCACTTT. Protein sequence: CASSQVPGQDYRGNSPLHF.